This T cell receptor (beta chain) was sequenced during a study of breast tumors, draining lymph nodes, adjacent tissues. This CDR3 is built from 15 residues. V shed 0 bases and J shed 7 bases, with 15 bases lying between them. Germline CDR1 reads MNHEY; CDR2 reads SVGAGI. TCRdb used MiXCR to reprocess the multiplex PCR reads, holding one entry per CDR3 protein. The repertoire consists of over 150,000 distinct CDR3 sequences, with 25% to 40% occurring once and the leading ten covering more than 4%. The lymph nodes were axillary draining lymph nodes from breast cancer patients. Findings and limits, study-wide: That most tumor T cells come from lymph nodes remained unproven.

This clonotype came up many times. Antigen specificity is unknown. The chain couples TRBV6-5 to TRBJ1-2; no definite D call. This clonotype originated in a female donor with breast cancer. Some clones in this sample may be carry-over from other donors' samples. Material for sequencing was axillary lymph node tissue. The CDR3: CASSYSRESVGGYTF. CDR3 nucleotides: TGTGCCAGCAGTTACTCGCGCGAGTCGGTGGGTGGCTACACCTTC.